Listed below are T cell receptor beta chains from one sample, sequenced in a study of blood T cell repertoires in COVID-19. The table came from immunoSEQ multiplex PCR; TCRdb's copy has only in-frame clones and leaves some out. Among roughly 300,000 clones listed, 65% to 90% were seen once. Sequencing used peripheral blood. The receptors stem from a woman aged 60 to 75 with active or convalescent COVID-19. The CDR3 runs from the conserved cysteine through the conserved F or W. Clone size is stated in some rows and not others, as once, few, many or a class when expanded.

clone_size: -
v_call: TRBV3-1/TRBV3-2
j_call: TRBJ2-3
cdr3_aa: CASSQVAGGQDTQYF

clone_size: -
v_call: TRBV6-1
j_call: TRBJ2-2
cdr3_aa: CASSESGRGELFF

clone_size: few
v_call: TRBV6-5
j_call: TRBJ2-5
cdr3_aa: CASQAGGNQETQYF

clone_size: -
v_call: TRBV10-1
j_call: TRBJ2-1
cdr3_aa: CASSAGQGAVEQFF

clone_size: once
v_call: TRBV7-2
j_call: TRBJ2-2
cdr3_aa: CASSRGTSVEAGELFF

clone_size: -
v_call: TRBV6-2/TRBV6-3
j_call: TRBJ1-5
cdr3_aa: CASRYHMGPGDQPQHF

clone_size: -
v_call: TRBV6-6
j_call: TRBJ1-1
cdr3_aa: CASSYSDRPLGEAFF

clone_size: -
v_call: TRBV30
j_call: TRBJ1-3
cdr3_aa: CAWSPGAGNTIYF

clone_size: -
v_call: TRBV6-5
j_call: TRBJ1-3
cdr3_aa: CASKGAGRNTIYF

clone_size: -
v_call: TRBV7-2
j_call: TRBJ2-3
cdr3_aa: CASSPWPSSTDTQYF

clone_size: -
v_call: TRBV7-8
j_call: TRBJ2-3
cdr3_aa: CASSFRLAGGADTQYF